The 14 T cell receptor beta chains listed next were all sequenced from one sample in a study of regulatory T cells in long-lasting Graves disease. As to time point: persistent/refractory GD, antithyroid drugs over 5 years with positive TRAb. RNA from PBMCs was the source of the TCR library. TCR beta libraries were built with iRepertoire HTBI primers and Arm-PCR of CDR3 regions. TCRdb passed the multiplex PCR reads through MiXCR, listing each CDR3 protein once. The sample records some 430,000 distinct CDR3 sequences, about a fifth being singletons. Sequenced here: peripheral blood mononuclear cells (PBMCs), sampled when the disease was refractory, from a patient treated with antithyroid drugs. All receptors derive from a female donor with Graves disease.

Concerning this clonotype: Given a much more abundant clone one base away, this may be a read error. The chain is built from TRBV3-1 and TRBJ2-4, with 7 bases that match TRBD2. This CDR3 region has 15 residues. The V gene end was trimmed by 1 base and the J gene end by 7 bases; junction bases not matched to a gene: 7. The V gene's germline CDR1 is LGHDT and CDR2 YNNKEL (reference sequence). This CDR3 reads CASSQVSDGGNIQYF. CDR3 bases: TGTGCCAGCAGCCAAGTGAGTGACGGGGGGAACATTCAGTACTTC.

This clonotype turned up a few times. The chain joins TRBV4-3 to TRBJ1-2; D ambiguous. Looked up from germline, CDR1 is LGHNA and CDR2 is YSLEER. With 4 bases removed from V and 0 bases from J, the gap between germline ends came to 9 bases. CDR3 size: 14 residues. The CDR3: CASSLIRTNYGYTF. CDR3 DNA sequence: TGCGCCAGCAGCCTCATCCGGACTAACTATGGCTACACCTTC.

The sample holds many counts of this clonotype. The V call is TRBV28, the J call TRBJ1-6; D might be TRBD1 (6 bases). Germline CDR1 and CDR2: MDHEN and SYDVKM. There are 14 residues in the CDR3. The germline V and J ends were trimmed by 3 bases and 7 bases, with 10 bases remaining between them. CDR3 region: CASSFGGGNSPLHF. The CDR3, as DNA: TGTGCCAGCAGTTTCGGTGGGGGCAATTCACCCCTCCACTTT.

The genes are TRBV30 and TRBJ1-1; 7 bases are shared with TRBD1. The V segment lost 3 bases and the J segment 4 bases; nucleotides outside the gene matches: 8. The germline gives CDR1 GTSNPN, CDR2 SVGIG (reference sequence). This CDR3 has 14 residues. In nucleotides, the CDR3 is TGTGCCTGGAGCGAAAGGGACAGAGGCACTGAAGCTTTCTTT. Its protein product is CAWSERDRGTEAFF.

This clonotype has a count of ten or more. CDR3 sequence reads: CASSLGTGHSNQPQHF. The CDR3 DNA sequence: TGTGCCAGCAGCTTAGGGACAGGGCATAGCAATCAGCCCCAGCATTTT. The chain couples TRBV11-2 to TRBJ1-5, with 8 bases that match TRBD1. The CDR3 is 16 amino acids. Germline CDR1 reads SGHAT; CDR2 reads FQNNGV. Losses at the gene ends were 1 base for V and 0 bases for J; bases not matched to a gene: 2. Drawing the rest from reference TRBV11-2 and TRBJ1-5, the complete variable domain is EAGVAQSPRYKIIEKRQSVAFWCNPISGHATLYWYQQILGQGPKLLIQFQNNGVVDDSQLPKDRFSAERLKGVDSTLKIQPAKLEDSAVYLCASSLGTGHSNQPQHFGDGTRLSIL.

This sequence joins TRBV12-3 or TRBV12-4 and TRBJ1-2; D is undetermined. V was pared by 7 bases and J by 4 bases, with 16 bases between. The CDR3 is 14 residues long. CDR3: CASTQAELVYGYTF. Written as DNA, the CDR3 is TGTGCCAGCACCCAAGCCGAGCTCGTCTATGGCTACACCTTC.

This clonotype has at least ten counts. The rearrangement uses TRBV2 and TRBJ2-7; D gene ambiguous. Germline loops: CDR1 SNHLY, CDR2 FYNNEI. Trimming left V 6 bases short and J 0 bases short, with 12 bases between. The CDR3 consists of 14 residues. The CDR3 sequence: CASRRAASSYEQYF. CDR3 in DNA: TGTGCCAGCAGACGGGCAGCTAGCTCCTACGAGCAGTACTTC.

The sample holds many counts of this clonotype. The CDR3 coding sequence is TGTGCCAGCAGTCCATCTACAGGGAGGGGGAACACCGGGGAGCTGTTTTTT. It codes for CASSPSTGRGNTGELFF. V and J are TRBV27 and TRBJ2-2; D may be TRBD2 (7 bases). The CDR3 is made up of 17 amino acids. Trimming removed 5 bases at V and 1 base at J, with 17 bases between. Germline V gene sequence: CDR1 MNHEY, CDR2 SMNVEV (reference sequence).

This clonotype was seen at least ten times. The J gene is TRBJ1-6, the V gene TRBV28, with D perhaps matching TRBD1 (6 bases). Germline V gives CDR1 MDHEN, CDR2 SYDVKM. V was cut by 5 bases and J by 7 bases, with 15 bases left in between. The CDR3 runs 15 residues. CDR3 region: CASSPPSGANSPLHF. The CDR3 DNA sequence: TGTGCCAGCAGTCCCCCCTCGGGGGCCAATTCACCCCTCCACTTT. Full variable domain (outside the CDR3, taken from reference TRBV28 and TRBJ1-6): DVKVTQSSRYLVKRTGEKVFLECVQDMDHENMFWYRQDPGLGLRLIYFSYDVKMKEKGDIPEGYSVSREKKERFSLILESASTNQTSMYLCASSPPSGANSPLHFGNGTRLTVT.

The chain joins TRBV4-1 to TRBJ1-2, with TRBD1 matching 9 bases. J lost 7 bases, V lost 2 bases, and 11 bases had no gene match. The CDR3 consists of 16 residues. Germline V gene sequence: CDR1 MGHRA, CDR2 YSYEKL. CDR3 loop: CASSQPLRTGASGYTF. In nucleotides, the CDR3 is TGCGCCAGCAGCCAACCTCTGAGGACAGGGGCAAGTGGCTACACCTTC.

V usage is TRBV7-9 and J usage is TRBJ2-1; 9 nucleotides match TRBD2. Per the germline V gene, CDR1 is SEHNR and CDR2 is FQNEAQ (reference sequence). V was pared by 5 bases and J by 1 base, with 9 bases of the junction left unmatched. The CDR3 consists of 17 residues. CDR3 nucleotides: TGTGCCAGCAGCGGGCTAGCGGGAAGGATGTCCTACAATGAGCAGTTCTTC. It is translated as CASSGLAGRMSYNEQFF. Combining the CDR3 with reference TRBV7-9 and TRBJ2-1 gives the whole variable domain DTGVSQNPRHKITKRGQNVTFRCDPISEHNRLYWYRQTLGQGPEFLTYFQNEAQLEKSRLLSDRFSAERPKGSFSTLEIQRTEQGDSAMYLCASSGLAGRMSYNEQFFGPGTRLTVL.

At least ten counts were recorded for this clonotype. The rearrangement links TRBV29-1 to TRBJ1-6; possibly TRBD1 for D (5 bases). The CDR3 runs 13 residues. V was trimmed by 0 bases and J by 10 bases, leaving 10 bases between them. Germline assignment: CDR1 SQVTM and CDR2 ANQGSEA. The CDR3 coding sequence is TGCAGCGTTGAAGATGGGGCAGGCTCACCCCTCCACTTT. Its protein is CSVEDGAGSPLHF. Based on the CDR3 plus reference TRBV29-1 and TRBJ1-6, the full variable domain is SAVISQKPSRDICQRGTSLTIQCQVDSQVTMMFWYRQQPGQSLTLIATANQGSEATYESGFVIDKFPISRPNLTFSTLTVSNMSPEDSSIYLCSVEDGAGSPLHFGNGTRLTVT.

The V call is TRBV6-5, the J call TRBJ2-2, with a possible D match to TRBD1 (5 bases). The germline V gene has CDR1 MNHEY and CDR2 SVGAGI. The germline V and J ends were trimmed by 2 bases and 1 base, with 11 bases remaining between them. The CDR3 covers 16 residues. The CDR3 DNA follows: TGTGCCAGCAGTTACGGGGCGGCACGGAACACCGGGGAGCTGTTTTTT. Its translation: CASSYGAARNTGELFF.

This sequence joins TRBV11-2 and TRBJ2-2, with 10 bases matching TRBD2. Germline V gene lookup returns CDR1 SGHAT and CDR2 FQNNGV. The CDR3 loop spans 16 amino acids. V trimming: 1 base; J trimming: 5 bases; junction bases outside the gene matches: 4. Written as DNA, the CDR3 is TGTGCCAGCAGCTTAGGTTCTAGCGGGAGAACCGGGGAGCTGTTTTTT. Amino acid sequence: CASSLGSSGRTGELFF.